One sample yielded the 11 T cell receptor beta chains listed below, sequenced in a study of shared clonotypes between healthy human individuals. Profiling relied on immunoSEQ multiplex PCR, and the TCRdb table lists in-frame clones only, not all of them. The sample lists millions of clones, about 92% occurring once. The sample comprised naive CD4+ T cells from PBMCs. Subset noted: CD45RA+ positively selected. Source of these receptors: a man between 18 and 35 years old in good health. Some clones in this sample may be carry-over from other donors' samples.

The chain recombines TRBV29-1 with TRBJ2-3, with D perhaps matching TRBD2 (6 bases). The length of the CDR3 is 15 residues. Germline V gives CDR1 SQVTM, CDR2 ANQGSEA. Trimming removed 4 bases from V and 3 bases from J, with 17 bases in between. CDR3: CSVGGVRMATDTQYF. CDR3 nucleotide sequence: TGCAGCGTTGGGGGGGTACGGATGGCAACAGATACGCAGTATTTT.

This clone was counted only a few times. The rearrangement links TRBV18 to TRBJ1-2; no clear D. This CDR3 region has 14 residues. Deletions cut 0 bases from V and 4 bases from J, with 9 bases between. Germline-derived CDR1 and CDR2 are KGHSH and LQKENI. The CDR3 DNA sequence: TGTGCCAGCTCACCACCGCTAAGTGTCTATGGCTACACCTTC. This translates into CASSPPLSVYGYTF.

Written as DNA, the CDR3 is TGTGCCAGCAGCAAACGTGCTGAGAACACCGGGGAGCTGTTTTTT. Translating it yields CASSKRAENTGELFF. The genes are TRBV7-3 and TRBJ2-2, with D unresolved. Germline loops: CDR1 SGHTA, CDR2 FQGTGA. V gave up 5 bases and J gave up 1 base, with 11 bases separating them. This CDR3 region has 15 residues.

J is TRBJ1-4 and V is TRBV4-3; maybe TRBD1 (6 bases). The V and J ends lost 3 bases and 3 bases respectively, with 26 bases between them. Looked up from germline, CDR1 is LGHNA and CDR2 is YSLEER. The CDR3 totals 20 residues. The CDR3 loop reads CASSHFTHGQFGTANEKLFF. In nucleotides, the CDR3 is TGCGCCAGCAGCCATTTCACCCACGGACAGTTTGGAACAGCTAATGAAAAACTGTTTTTT.

V and J are TRBV15 and TRBJ1-2; 8 positions agree with TRBD1. The CDR3 consists of 15 residues. Germline CDR1 reads LNHNV; CDR2 reads YYDKDF (reference sequence). After removal of 5 bases from V and 7 bases from J, the junction contained 12 bases not matched to a gene. The CDR3 loop reads CATSPRDWTGTGYTF. The CDR3 DNA reads as TGTGCCACCAGCCCAAGGGATTGGACAGGGACTGGCTACACCTTC.

This clone was observed a few times. This sample also contains other DNA sequences that code for the same CDR3. The V call is TRBV29-1, the J call TRBJ1-1; TRBD1 agrees at 7 bases. CDR1 is SQVTM, CDR2 ANQGSEA, per germline. Trimming removed 7 bases from V and 1 base from J; junction bases left unmatched: 3. The CDR3 consists of 12 residues. The CDR3: CSARTGNTEAFF. The CDR3 DNA sequence: TGCAGCGCTAGGACAGGGAACACTGAAGCTTTCTTT.

The chain links TRBV11-2 to TRBJ2-7; no reliable D call. CDR1 and CDR2 from the germline V gene are SGHAT and FQNNGV. The CDR3 runs 13 residues. Trimming took off 6 bases at V and 2 bases at J, with 11 bases between the two ends. The CDR3: CASRAPGTYEQYF. CDR3 DNA sequence: TGTGCCAGCAGGGCCCCAGGTACCTACGAGCAGTACTTC.

Here the CDR3 DNA reads TGCAGCGTTGAAGAGGTGGATACGCAGTATTTT. Protein sequence: CSVEEVDTQYF. The V and J genes are TRBV29-1 and TRBJ2-3; no definite D call. The length of the CDR3 is 11 residues. The V end lost 0 bases, the J end lost 6 bases, and 4 bases lay between the germline ends. Germline V gene sequence: CDR1 SQVTM, CDR2 ANQGSEA.

Points on this clone: At the DNA level, this CDR3 is encoded by other sequences in the same sample as well. The rearrangement joins TRBV6-6 to TRBJ1-5, with D possibly matching TRBD1 (6 bases). Trimming removed 0 bases from V and 4 bases from J, with 10 bases in between. Germline V gene sequence: CDR1 MNHNY, CDR2 SVGAGI (reference sequence). CDR3 size: 15 residues. In DNA, the CDR3 is TGTGCCAGCAGTTACTCCGGGCAGGGGAATCAGCCCCAGCATTTT. The encoded protein is CASSYSGQGNQPQHF.

The genes are TRBV28 and TRBJ1-3; D not resolved. Trimming shortened V by 3 bases and J by 0 bases, and 9 bases separated the two germline ends. In germline, CDR1 is MDHEN, CDR2 SYDVKM. The CDR3 loop spans 15 amino acids. CDR3: CASSFGELSGNTIYF. DNA for the CDR3: TGTGCCAGCAGTTTTGGAGAGCTCTCTGGAAACACCATATATTTT. Variable domain in full (rest from reference TRBV28 and TRBJ1-3): DVKVTQSSRYLVKRTGEKVFLECVQDMDHENMFWYRQDPGLGLRLIYFSYDVKMKEKGDIPEGYSVSREKKERFSLILESASTNQTSMYLCASSFGELSGNTIYFGEGSWLTVV.

This clone has only a few counts. Written as DNA, the CDR3 is TGCAGCGTAGCCGGGACGTCTGAAGCTTTCTTT. Amino acid sequence: CSVAGTSEAFF. V gene TRBV29-1 combines with J gene TRBJ1-1; perhaps TRBD1 as D (5 bases). The V and J ends lost 6 bases and 6 bases respectively, with 11 bases between them. This CDR3 has 11 amino acids. Germline CDR1 is SQVTM and CDR2 is ANQGSEA.